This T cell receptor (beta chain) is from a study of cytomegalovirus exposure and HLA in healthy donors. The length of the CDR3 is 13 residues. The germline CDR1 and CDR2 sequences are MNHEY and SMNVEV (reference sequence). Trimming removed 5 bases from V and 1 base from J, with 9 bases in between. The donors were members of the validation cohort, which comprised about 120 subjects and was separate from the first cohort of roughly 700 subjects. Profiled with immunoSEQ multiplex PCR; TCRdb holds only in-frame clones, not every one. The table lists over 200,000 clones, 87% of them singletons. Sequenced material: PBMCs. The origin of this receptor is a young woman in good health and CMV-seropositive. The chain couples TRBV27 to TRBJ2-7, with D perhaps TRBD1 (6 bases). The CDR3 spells CASSPGASYEQYF. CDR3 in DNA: TGTGCCAGCAGTCCAGGGGCGTCCTACGAGCAGTACTTC.